This TCR beta chain originates from a study of OX40 agonist ivuxolimab in advanced cancers. Clones were sequenced by immunoSEQ multiplex PCR, and TCRdb holds only the in-frame ones, with some missing. This table holds more than 90,000 clones, about four fifths found once. Autoimmune disease history or systemic immunosuppression led to patient exclusion. V gave up 2 bases and J gave up 5 bases, with 18 bases separating them. The CDR3 contains 16 residues. Germline CDR1 and CDR2: LNHDA and SQIVND (reference sequence). This sequence was found in an adult with an advanced solid tumor such as melanoma, head and neck, liver or kidney cancer. The chain recombines TRBV19 with TRBJ1-2; D is perhaps TRBD1 (6 bases). This material consisted of CD4+ or CD8+ T cells sorted from blood, taken in a trial of the OX40 agonist ivuxolimab. The CDR3 DNA reads TGTGCCAGTAGTATATTAGAAAGGACAGAAACATATGGCTACACCTTC. It is translated as CASSILERTETYGYTF.